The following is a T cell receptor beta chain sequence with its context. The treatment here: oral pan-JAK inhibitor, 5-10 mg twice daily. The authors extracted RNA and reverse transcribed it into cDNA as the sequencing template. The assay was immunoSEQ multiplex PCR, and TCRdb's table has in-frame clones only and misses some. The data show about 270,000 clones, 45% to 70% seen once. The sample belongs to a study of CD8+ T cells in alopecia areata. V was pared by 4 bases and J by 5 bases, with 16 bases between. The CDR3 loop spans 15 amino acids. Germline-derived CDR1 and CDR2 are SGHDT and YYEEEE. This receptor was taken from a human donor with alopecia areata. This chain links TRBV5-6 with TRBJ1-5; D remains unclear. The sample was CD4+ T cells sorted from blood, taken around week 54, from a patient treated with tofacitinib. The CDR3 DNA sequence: TGTGCCAGCAGCCCAGGACCGATCCGCGATCAGCCCCAGCATTTT. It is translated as CASSPGPIRDQPQHF.